The TCR beta chain under discussion was sequenced for a study of blood T cell repertoires in COVID-19. Study background: Sources were T cells, B-cell-depleted T cells, or PBMCs; the material itself was cDNA or gDNA.

TCRdb keeps only in-frame clones here, not all; method: immunoSEQ multiplex PCR. Found here are about 480,000 clones, around 89% of them singletons; the top ten hold less than 2%. In terms of age and location, participants ranged from roughly 18 to 95 years and lived in 24 US areas. In assigning cohorts, the study relied on participant-reported clinical history. Resolution of symptoms, clearance, or two negative PCRs was present in recovered Cohort 3 donors. This CDR3 is built from 15 residues. Germline V lookup: CDR1 SGHNT, CDR2 YENEEA. Germline trimming cut 5 bases from V and 4 bases from J; bases unmatched to any gene: 4.

The chain has TRBV11-3 and TRBJ2-5; TRBD2 aligns across 13 bases. Sequenced sample: PBMCs or T cells enriched from blood (not recorded which). The TCR sequence derives from a woman aged 40 to 55 who had recovered from COVID-19. The CDR3 sequence: CASSHTSGRVETQYF. CDR3 sequence (DNA): TGTGCCAGCAGCCACACTAGCGGGAGGGTAGAGACCCAGTACTTC.